The text below deals with one TCR beta chain. Its antigen is not identified. The length of the CDR3 is 15 residues. In germline, CDR1 is KGHDR, CDR2 SFDVKD. Trimming stripped 3 bases from V and 0 bases from J, with 9 bases between. These data originate in a study of response to subunit inactivated influenza vaccine. TCRdb re-called the RT-PCR reads with MiXCR, one entry per CDR3 protein. Of over 450,000 distinct CDR3 sequences listed, 13% are singletons. General study results and limits: Each seasonal influenza vaccination, the authors suggested, recruits few new T cells.

The chain combines TRBV24-1 with TRBJ2-3; D might be TRBD1 (5 bases). This TCR derives from a man aged 50 to 60 who received an inactivated influenza vaccine. Here the sequenced sample was PBMCs from blood, taken roughly 48 days after vaccination. The CDR3 bases are TGTGCCACCAGTGATAGGACACGGAGCACAGATACGCAGTATTTT. It yields the protein CATSDRTRSTDTQYF.